These 27 T cell receptor beta chains were sequenced from one sample in a study of blood T cell repertoires in COVID-19. The table came from immunoSEQ multiplex PCR; TCRdb's copy has only in-frame clones and leaves some out. The table has around 43,000 clones, around nine tenths seen once. The specimen sequenced was peripheral blood. Receptors originate from a man aged 50-60 years with active COVID-19.

Many counts were recorded for this clone. The chain carries TRBV7-7 and TRBJ2-7; 10 nucleotides agree with TRBD1. The CDR3 runs to 13 residues. The trim removed 5 bases at V and 5 bases at J, leaving 3 bases unmatched. The germline CDR1 and CDR2 sequences are SSHAT and FNYEAQ (reference sequence). The CDR3 nucleotides are TGTGCCAGCAGCCTCGGGACAGGGGACGAGCAGTACTTC. It is translated as CASSLGTGDEQYF.

The CDR3 DNA reads as TGTGCCAGCAGCTTTGGGGCCGCCGAGGAGCAGTTCTTC. Translation gives CASSFGAAEEQFF. The V call is TRBV11-2, the J call TRBJ2-1; a possible D gene is TRBD1 (5 bases). Germline lookup yields CDR1 SGHAT and CDR2 FQNNGV. CDR3 length: 13 amino acids. V gave up 3 bases and J gave up 10 bases, with 13 bases separating them. Filled out from reference TRBV11-2 and TRBJ2-1, the complete variable domain reads EAGVAQSPRYKIIEKRQSVAFWCNPISGHATLYWYQQILGQGPKLLIQFQNNGVVDDSQLPKDRFSAERLKGVDSTLKIQPAKLEDSAVYLCASSFGAAEEQFFGPGTRLTVL.

This clone was picked up one time. The chain has TRBV6-5 and TRBJ2-1; 11 nucleotides align to TRBD2. V lost 6 bases, J lost 3 bases, and 4 bases stayed unmatched. Germline CDR1 and CDR2: MNHEY and SVGAGI. The CDR3 has 15 amino acids. The CDR3 bases are TGTGCCAGCAGGCCACTAGCGGGGGACTACAATGAGCAGTTCTTC. It translates to CASRPLAGDYNEQFF.

J is TRBJ2-7 and V is TRBV5-8, with a tentative D call TRBD1 (6 bases). Germline values: CDR1 SGHTS, CDR2 YDEGEE. V dropped 4 bases and J dropped 11 bases, with 13 bases sitting between them. CDR3 length equals 11 residues. CDR3 DNA sequence: TGTGCCAGCAGCCCCCGGGACACGAAGTACTTC. It is translated as CASSPRDTKYF.

Here the CDR3 DNA reads TGCGCCAGCCGACCTGAAGGGGCCTCTGGAAACACCATATATTTT. This codes for CASRPEGASGNTIYF. This chain joins TRBV4-3 and TRBJ1-3; the D gene is possibly TRBD1 (5 bases). V lost 8 bases to trimming and J lost 0 bases, with 14 bases between them. Germline V gene lookup returns CDR1 LGHNA and CDR2 YSLEER. The CDR3 sequence is 15 residues long.

The chain recombines TRBV6-6 with TRBJ1-1, with 8 bases aligning to TRBD1. CDR3 length: 15 residues. With V trimmed by 2 bases and J by 6 bases, 8 bases remained unmatched. Germline CDR1 reads MNHNY; CDR2 reads SVGAGI (reference sequence). The CDR3 DNA reads TGTGCCAGCAGTTACATGACAGGGGAAAACGCTGAAGCTTTCTTT. Translating it yields CASSYMTGENAEAFF.

The rearrangement joins TRBV5-1 to TRBJ2-2; TRBD1 aligns across 8 bases. Germline lookup yields CDR1 SGHRS and CDR2 YFSETQ. The CDR3 runs 15 residues. J gave up 3 bases and V 2 bases, and 3 bases lay outside the gene matches. The CDR3 sequence: CASSFRGLDTGELFF. In nucleotides, the CDR3 is TGCGCCAGCAGCTTCAGGGGGCTAGACACCGGGGAGCTGTTTTTT. The variable domain in full, with the rest retrieved from reference TRBV5-1 and TRBJ2-2, is KAGVTQTPRYLIKTRGQQVTLSCSPISGHRSVSWYQQTPGQGLQFLFEYFSETQRNKGNFPGRFSGRQFSNSRSEMNVSTLELGDSALYLCASSFRGLDTGELFFGEGSRLTVL.

This clone has a handful of counts. The gene calls are TRBV13 and TRBJ2-7, with unresolved D. CDR1 is PRHDT, CDR2 FYEKMQ, per germline (reference sequence). The CDR3 extends over 14 amino acids. V gave up 5 bases and J gave up 0 bases, with 11 bases separating them. CDR3 region: CASSPGYSSYEQYF. DNA of the CDR3: TGTGCCAGCAGCCCCGGGTACTCCTCCTACGAGCAGTACTTC.

The chain recombines TRBV18 with TRBJ2-1; D remains unclear. Trimming shortened V by 6 bases and J by 5 bases, and 8 bases separated the two germline ends. The CDR3 loop spans 12 amino acids. Looked up from germline, CDR1 is KGHSH and CDR2 is LQKENI. The CDR3 nucleotides read TGTGCCAGCTCTGGAGCGAACAATGAGCAGTTCTTC. It translates to CASSGANNEQFF.

The chain couples TRBV10-3 to TRBJ1-4; TRBD1 is a possible D gene (5 bases). The V end was cut by 10 bases, the J end by 2 bases, with 17 bases between. The CDR3 length is 15 residues. CDR1 is ENHRY, CDR2 SYGVKD, per germline. The CDR3 sequence: CATQGDERTNEKLFF. Written as DNA, the CDR3 is TGTGCCACTCAGGGTGACGAGAGGACTAATGAAAAACTGTTTTTT.

The chain employs TRBV11-2 and TRBJ1-5; D not certain. The length of the CDR3 is 15 residues. Between the trimmed V and J ends, which lost 2 bases and 0 bases, there was a span of 8 bases. Germline V lookup: CDR1 SGHAT, CDR2 FQNNGV. The chain's CDR3 is CASSLTQDSNQPQHF. The CDR3, as DNA: TGTGCCAGCAGCTTAACTCAGGATAGCAATCAGCCCCAGCATTTT.

The rearrangement uses TRBV6-5 and TRBJ2-3; D gene unclear. Germline values: CDR1 MNHEY, CDR2 SVGAGI. The CDR3 loop spans 13 amino acids. The germline V and J ends were trimmed by 2 bases and 0 bases, with 3 bases remaining between them. The CDR3 protein is CASSYHSTDTQYF. CDR3 DNA sequence: TGTGCCAGCAGTTACCATAGCACAGATACGCAGTATTTT.

J is TRBJ1-1 and V is TRBV29-1; TRBD1 is a possible D gene (6 bases). The V end was cut by 7 bases, the J end by 1 base, with 16 bases between. Germline-derived CDR1 and CDR2 are SQVTM and ANQGSEA. This CDR3 is 14 amino acids long. The CDR3 DNA reads as TGCAGCGGCCAAGCCTCGGGACAGAACACTGAAGCTTTCTTT. Its protein product is CSGQASGQNTEAFF.

The V gene is TRBV7-9, the J gene TRBJ2-3; 14 nucleotides agree with TRBD2. Germline V gene lookup returns CDR1 SEHNR and CDR2 FQNEAQ (reference sequence). V dropped 6 bases and J dropped 10; count of bases not matched to a gene: 12. There are 16 residues in the CDR3. CDR3 sequence reads: CASSPTGTSGSGAQYF. DNA of the CDR3: TGTGCCAGCAGTCCCACCGGGACTAGCGGGAGTGGGGCGCAGTATTTT.

This sequence joins TRBV10-3 and TRBJ2-5, with 11 nucleotides matching TRBD2. This CDR3 has 18 residues. V lost 2 bases and J lost 1; bases outside the gene matches: 9. CDR1 and CDR2 from the germline V gene are ENHRY and SYGVKD. The CDR3 DNA follows: TGTGCCATCAGTGAGACTAGCGGGAGTTCGAGTTTCCAAGAGACCCAGTACTTC. Its translation is CAISETSGSSSFQETQYF.

V is TRBV27 and J is TRBJ1-5, with D maybe TRBD1 (5 bases). CDR1 is MNHEY, CDR2 SMNVEV, per germline (reference sequence). The CDR3 is 12 residues long. Trimming removed 2 bases from V and 6 bases from J, with 5 bases in between. In nucleotides, the CDR3 is TGTGCCAGCAGTTTAAGGGGTCAGCCCCAGCATTTT. It codes for CASSLRGQPQHF.

The chain joins TRBV11-2 to TRBJ2-3, with 7 bases lining up with TRBD1. This CDR3 contains 19 residues. CDR1 is SGHAT and CDR2 is FQNNGV in the germline V gene. With 4 bases clipped from V and 0 bases from J, the junction kept 16 bases outside the gene matches. The CDR3 DNA reads TGTGCCAGCAGCTCCGGACAGGACACCTTTGGATCTAGCACAGATACGCAGTATTTT. It codes for CASSSGQDTFGSSTDTQYF. Based on the CDR3 plus reference TRBV11-2 and TRBJ2-3, the full variable domain is EAGVAQSPRYKIIEKRQSVAFWCNPISGHATLYWYQQILGQGPKLLIQFQNNGVVDDSQLPKDRFSAERLKGVDSTLKIQPAKLEDSAVYLCASSSGQDTFGSSTDTQYFGPGTRLTVL.

The chain links TRBV27 to TRBJ2-5, with a weak D call TRBD1 (6 bases). Per germline, CDR1 MNHEY and CDR2 SMNVEV (reference sequence). This CDR3 region has 13 residues. V shed 2 bases and J shed 4 bases, with 8 bases lying between them. CDR3 bases: TGTGCCAGCAGTTTAACAGGGAGAGAGACCCAGTACTTC. It codes for CASSLTGRETQYF.

The V and J genes are TRBV27 and TRBJ2-6; D unclear. V lost 3 bases to trimming and J lost 1 base, with 7 bases between them. CDR1 and CDR2 (germline): MNHEY, SMNVEV (reference sequence). The CDR3 has 15 amino acids. In DNA form, the CDR3 reads TGTGCCAGCAGTTTTACAGCTTCTGGGGCCAACGTCCTGACTTTC. It specifies CASSFTASGANVLTF.

V and J are TRBV11-2 and TRBJ1-4, with D maybe TRBD1 (5 bases). The germline gives CDR1 SGHAT, CDR2 FQNNGV. The V end lost 3 bases, the J end lost 9 bases, and 5 bases lay between the germline ends. CDR3 length equals 11 residues. CDR3 DNA sequence: TGTGCCAGCAGCTTGGGGCAAAAACTGTTTTTT. Translated: CASSLGQKLFF.

The chain is built from TRBV18 and TRBJ2-3, with 10 nucleotides matching TRBD2. Germline CDR1 and CDR2: KGHSH and LQKENI. The CDR3 is 15 amino acids. Germline trimming cut 6 bases from V and 0 bases from J; bases unmatched to any gene: 3. CDR3 residues: CASSPTSGSTDTQYF. The CDR3 nucleotides are TGTGCCAGCTCTCCGACTAGCGGGAGCACAGATACGCAGTATTTT.

V usage is TRBV5-1 and J usage is TRBJ2-2; D may be TRBD2 (6 bases). This CDR3 has 19 residues. V dropped 0 bases and J dropped 6 bases, with 24 bases sitting between them. Germline V gene lookup returns CDR1 SGHRS and CDR2 YFSETQ. CDR3 residues: CASSLADNGGPLDAGELFF. CDR3 DNA: TGCGCCAGCAGCTTGGCCGACAACGGAGGGCCTCTGGATGCCGGGGAGCTGTTTTTT.

The chain has TRBV21-1 and TRBJ1-5. TRBV21-1 is reported as a pseudogene. The length of the CDR3 is 13 residues. The CDR3 region is CASSTGSNQPQHF. The CDR3 nucleotides read TGTGCCAGCAGCACCGGGAGCAATCAGCCCCAGCATTTT.

The chain joins TRBV6-2 or TRBV6-3 to TRBJ2-1; 9 bases fit TRBD2. This CDR3 region has 17 residues. The germline V gene has CDR1 MNHEY and CDR2 SVGEGT. V lost 4 bases to trimming and J lost 0 bases; unmatched junction nucleotides: 7. DNA of the CDR3: TGTGCCAGCAGTTCCCTAGCGGGATTACCCTCCTACAATGAGCAGTTCTTC. Amino acid sequence: CASSSLAGLPSYNEQFF.

The V gene is TRBV5-5, the J gene TRBJ1-1; perhaps TRBD1 as D (6 bases). Trimming shortened V by 3 bases and J by 7 bases, and 13 bases separated the two germline ends. Germline V lookup: CDR1 SGHKS, CDR2 YYEKEE (reference sequence). This CDR3 is 13 amino acids long. The DNA for the CDR3 is TGTGCCAGCAGCTCTCACAGGGCGGGTGAAGCTTTCTTT. Translation gives CASSSHRAGEAFF.

The genes are TRBV7-3 and TRBJ1-2, with TRBD1 identical over 9 bases. Losses at the gene ends were 5 bases for V and 7 bases for J; bases not matched to a gene: 11. The V gene's germline CDR1 is SGHTA and CDR2 FQGTGA. This CDR3 has 15 residues. As DNA, the CDR3 is TGTGCCAGCAGCCCATCTGGGACAGGGCTTCGTGGCTACACCTTC. Translated: CASSPSGTGLRGYTF.

This clone was seen just once. This sequence joins TRBV12-5 and TRBJ1-4; D is undetermined. CDR1 is LGHNT, CDR2 FRNRAP, per germline. The CDR3 covers 19 residues. The germline V and J ends were trimmed by 0 bases and 3 bases, with 20 bases remaining between them. CDR3 in DNA: TGTGCTAGTGGTTTGGTAATCGGACCCACCCTCGGGGCTAATGAAAAACTGTTTTTT. Translation gives CASGLVIGPTLGANEKLFF. The variable domain in full, completed from reference TRBV12-5 and TRBJ1-4, reads DARVTQTPRHKVTEMGQEVTMRCQPILGHNTVFWYRQTMMQGLELLAYFRNRAPLDDSGMPKDRFSAEMPDATLATLKIQPSEPRDSAVYFCASGLVIGPTLGANEKLFFGSGTQLSVL.